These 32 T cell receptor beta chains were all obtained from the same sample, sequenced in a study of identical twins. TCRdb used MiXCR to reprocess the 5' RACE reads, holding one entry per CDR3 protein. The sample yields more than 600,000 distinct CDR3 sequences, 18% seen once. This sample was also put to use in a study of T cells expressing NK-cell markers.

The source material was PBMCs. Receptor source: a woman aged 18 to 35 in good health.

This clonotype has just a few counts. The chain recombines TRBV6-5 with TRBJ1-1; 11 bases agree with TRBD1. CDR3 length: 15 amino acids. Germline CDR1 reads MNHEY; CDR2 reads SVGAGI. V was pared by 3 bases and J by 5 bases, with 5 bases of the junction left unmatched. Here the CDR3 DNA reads TGTGCCAGCAGTTATCCGGGACAGGGGGAAACTGAAGCTTTCTTT. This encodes CASSYPGQGETEAFF.

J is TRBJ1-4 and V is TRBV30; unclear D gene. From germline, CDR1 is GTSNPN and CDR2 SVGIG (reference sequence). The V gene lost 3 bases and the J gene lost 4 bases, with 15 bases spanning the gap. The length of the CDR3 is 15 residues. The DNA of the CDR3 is TGTGCCTGGAGCGCCAGACCGAGTGGTAATGAAAAACTGTTTTTT. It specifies CAWSARPSGNEKLFF.

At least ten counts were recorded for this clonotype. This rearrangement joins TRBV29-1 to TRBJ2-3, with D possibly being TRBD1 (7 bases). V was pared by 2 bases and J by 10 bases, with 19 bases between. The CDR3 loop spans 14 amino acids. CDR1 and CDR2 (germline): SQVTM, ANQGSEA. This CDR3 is CSVESRGEVGAQYF. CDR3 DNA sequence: TGCAGCGTTGAAAGCAGGGGGGAGGTGGGTGCGCAGTATTTT.

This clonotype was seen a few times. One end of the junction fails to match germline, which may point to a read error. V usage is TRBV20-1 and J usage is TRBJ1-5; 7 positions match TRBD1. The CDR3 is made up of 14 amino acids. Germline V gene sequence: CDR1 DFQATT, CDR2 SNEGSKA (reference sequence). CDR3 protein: CSARGGGGNQPQHF. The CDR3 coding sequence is TGCAGTGCTAGAGGCGGAGGGGGCAACCAGCCCCAGCATTTT.

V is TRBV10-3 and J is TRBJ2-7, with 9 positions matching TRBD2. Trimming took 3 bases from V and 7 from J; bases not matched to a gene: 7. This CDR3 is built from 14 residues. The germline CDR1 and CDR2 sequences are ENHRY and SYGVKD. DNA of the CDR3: TGTGCCATCAGTGACCCTAGCGGGGTTGAAGAGCAGTACTTC. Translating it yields CAISDPSGVEEQYF.

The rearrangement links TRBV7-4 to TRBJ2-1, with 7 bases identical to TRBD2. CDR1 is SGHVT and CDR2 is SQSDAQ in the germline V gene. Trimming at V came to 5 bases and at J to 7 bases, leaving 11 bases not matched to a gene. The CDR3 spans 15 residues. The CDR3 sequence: CASSISSAGVNEQFF. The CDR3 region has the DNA TGTGCCAGCAGCATTAGCTCCGCGGGAGTGAATGAGCAGTTCTTC.

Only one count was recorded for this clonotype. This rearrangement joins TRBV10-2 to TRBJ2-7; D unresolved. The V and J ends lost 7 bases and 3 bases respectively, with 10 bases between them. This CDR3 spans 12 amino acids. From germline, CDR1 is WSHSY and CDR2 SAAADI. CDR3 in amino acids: CASTPVVYEQYF. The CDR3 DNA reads TGCGCCAGCACCCCAGTTGTCTACGAGCAGTACTTC.

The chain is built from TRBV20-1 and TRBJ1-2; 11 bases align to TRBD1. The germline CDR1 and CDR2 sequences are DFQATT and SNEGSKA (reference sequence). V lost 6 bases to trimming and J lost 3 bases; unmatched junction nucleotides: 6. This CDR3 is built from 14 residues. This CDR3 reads CSAGWTGGHYGYTF. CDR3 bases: TGCAGTGCCGGTTGGACAGGGGGCCACTATGGCTACACCTTC.

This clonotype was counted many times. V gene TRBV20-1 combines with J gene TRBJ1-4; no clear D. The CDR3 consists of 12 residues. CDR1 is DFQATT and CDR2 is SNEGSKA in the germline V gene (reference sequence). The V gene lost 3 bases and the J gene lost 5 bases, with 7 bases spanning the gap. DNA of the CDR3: TGCAGTGCTAGGGCACCAAATGAAAAACTGTTTTTT. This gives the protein CSARAPNEKLFF.

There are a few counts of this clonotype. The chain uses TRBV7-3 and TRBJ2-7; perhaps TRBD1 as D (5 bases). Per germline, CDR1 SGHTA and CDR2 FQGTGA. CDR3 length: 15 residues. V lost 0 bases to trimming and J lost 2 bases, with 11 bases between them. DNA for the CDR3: TGTGCCAGCAGCTTAACACCCACAGGCCCCTACGAGCAGTACTTC. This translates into CASSLTPTGPYEQYF.

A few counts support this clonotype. The CDR3 sequence is CSARVLGDPFDEQFF. The CDR3 DNA follows: TGCAGTGCTAGAGTGCTGGGGGACCCTTTCGATGAGCAGTTCTTC. The V call is TRBV20-1, the J call TRBJ2-1; TRBD1 or TRBD2 may be the D gene (5 bases each). V lost 1 base, J lost 8 bases, and 18 bases lay in between. The CDR3 consists of 15 residues. CDR1 DFQATT and CDR2 SNEGSKA come from the germline V gene (reference sequence).

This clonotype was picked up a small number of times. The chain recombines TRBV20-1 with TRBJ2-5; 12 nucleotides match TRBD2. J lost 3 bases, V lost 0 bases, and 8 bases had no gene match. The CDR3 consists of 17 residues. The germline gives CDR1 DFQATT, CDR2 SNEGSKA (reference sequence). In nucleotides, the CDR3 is TGCAGTGCTAGAGAATCTAGCGGGAGGGGGCCGAAAGAGACCCAGTACTTC. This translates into CSARESSGRGPKETQYF.

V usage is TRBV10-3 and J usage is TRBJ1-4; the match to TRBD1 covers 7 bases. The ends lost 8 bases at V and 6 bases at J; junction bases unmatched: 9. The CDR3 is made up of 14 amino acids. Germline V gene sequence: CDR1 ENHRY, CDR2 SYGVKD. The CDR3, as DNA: TGTGCCATCGGCCGGACAGGAGGAGATGAAAAACTGTTTTTT. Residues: CAIGRTGGDEKLFF.

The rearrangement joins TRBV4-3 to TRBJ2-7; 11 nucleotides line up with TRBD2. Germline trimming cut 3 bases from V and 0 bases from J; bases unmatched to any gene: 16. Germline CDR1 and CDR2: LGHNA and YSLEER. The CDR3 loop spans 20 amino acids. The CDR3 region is CASSQYSLGLAVTSSYEQYF. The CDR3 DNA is TGCGCCAGCAGCCAGTACTCCTTGGGACTAGCGGTCACGAGCTCCTACGAGCAGTACTTC.

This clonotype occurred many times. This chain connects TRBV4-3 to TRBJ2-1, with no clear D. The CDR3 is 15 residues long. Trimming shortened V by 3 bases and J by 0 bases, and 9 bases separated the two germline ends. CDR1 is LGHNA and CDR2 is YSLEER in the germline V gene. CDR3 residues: CASSQRLSSYNEQFF. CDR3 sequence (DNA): TGCGCCAGCAGCCAGAGGTTGAGCTCCTACAATGAGCAGTTCTTC.

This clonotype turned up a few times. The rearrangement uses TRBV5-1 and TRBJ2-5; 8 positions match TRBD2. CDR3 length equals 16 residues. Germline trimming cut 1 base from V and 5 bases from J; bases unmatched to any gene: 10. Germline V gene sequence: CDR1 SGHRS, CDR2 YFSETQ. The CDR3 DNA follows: TGCGCCAGCAGCTTGAGGAGCGGGAGAATTTGGGAGACCCAGTACTTC. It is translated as CASSLRSGRIWETQYF.

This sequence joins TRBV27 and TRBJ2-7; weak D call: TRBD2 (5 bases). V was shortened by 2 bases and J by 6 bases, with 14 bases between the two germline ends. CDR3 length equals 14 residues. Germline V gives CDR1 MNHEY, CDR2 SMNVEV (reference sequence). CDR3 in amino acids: CASSLGTMSGEQYF. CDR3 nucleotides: TGTGCCAGCAGTTTAGGTACCATGAGCGGCGAGCAGTACTTC.

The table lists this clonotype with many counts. The CDR3 reads CSERVYNEQFF. Written as DNA, the CDR3 is TGCAGCGAAAGAGTATACAATGAGCAGTTCTTC. The rearrangement uses TRBV20-1 and TRBJ2-1; D gene unclear. CDR3 size: 11 residues. In germline, CDR1 is DFQATT, CDR2 SNEGSKA (reference sequence).

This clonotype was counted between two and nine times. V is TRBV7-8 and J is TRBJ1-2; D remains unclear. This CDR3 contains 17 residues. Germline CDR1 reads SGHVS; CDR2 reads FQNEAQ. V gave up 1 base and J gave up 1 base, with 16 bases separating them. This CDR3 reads CASSLDSPWASNYGYTF. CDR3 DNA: TGTGCCAGCAGCTTAGACAGTCCATGGGCGAGTAACTATGGCTACACCTTC.

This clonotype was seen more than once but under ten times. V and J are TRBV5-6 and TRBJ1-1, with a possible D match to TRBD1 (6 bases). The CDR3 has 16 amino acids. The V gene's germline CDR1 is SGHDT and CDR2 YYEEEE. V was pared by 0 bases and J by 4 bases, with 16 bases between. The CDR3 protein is CASSLEPRGMGTEAFF. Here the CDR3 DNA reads TGTGCCAGCAGCTTGGAACCTAGGGGGATGGGCACTGAAGCTTTCTTT.

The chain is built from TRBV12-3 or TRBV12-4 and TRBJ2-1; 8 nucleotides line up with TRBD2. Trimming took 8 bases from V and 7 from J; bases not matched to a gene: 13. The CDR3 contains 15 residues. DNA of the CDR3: TGTGCCAGCTCCCGGGTGGGACTAGTCGGGAATGAGCAGTTCTTC. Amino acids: CASSRVGLVGNEQFF.

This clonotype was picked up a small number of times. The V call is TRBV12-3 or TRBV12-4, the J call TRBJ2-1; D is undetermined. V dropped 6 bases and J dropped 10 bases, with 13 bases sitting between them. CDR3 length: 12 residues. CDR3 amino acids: CASSQPRREQFF. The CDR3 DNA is TGTGCCAGCAGCCAACCCCGTAGGGAGCAGTTCTTC.

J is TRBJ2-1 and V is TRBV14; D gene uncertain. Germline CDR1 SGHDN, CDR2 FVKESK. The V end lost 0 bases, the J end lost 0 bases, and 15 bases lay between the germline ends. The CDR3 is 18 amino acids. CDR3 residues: CASSQDGLRWSSYNEQFF. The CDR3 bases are TGTGCCAGCAGCCAAGATGGATTAAGGTGGAGCTCCTACAATGAGCAGTTCTTC.

CDR3 sequence: CASSAQRSRWGNEQFF. The CDR3 nucleotides read TGTGCCAGCAGTGCCCAGAGGAGTAGATGGGGCAATGAGCAGTTCTTC. V and J are TRBV25-1 and TRBJ2-1; D uncertain. Trimming cost V 4 bases and J 6 bases, with 19 bases left between them. This CDR3 contains 16 residues. Germline V CDR1 and CDR2: MGHDK, SYGVNS.

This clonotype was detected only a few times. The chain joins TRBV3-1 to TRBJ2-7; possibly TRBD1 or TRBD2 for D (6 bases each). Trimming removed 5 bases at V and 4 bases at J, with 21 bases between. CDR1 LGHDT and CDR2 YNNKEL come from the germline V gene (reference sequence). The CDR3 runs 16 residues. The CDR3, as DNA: TGTGCCAGCAGCTCAGGAGGAGGGGGGCACGGTTACGAGCAGTACTTC. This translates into CASSSGGGGHGYEQYF.

CDR3 loop: CASSAMTDSGPNTGELFF. CDR3 bases: TGTGCCAGCAGCGCAATGACTGACTCGGGACCGAACACCGGGGAGCTGTTTTTT. The chain employs TRBV11-1 and TRBJ2-2, with D perhaps being TRBD1 or TRBD2 (5 bases each). The CDR3 contains 18 residues. Trimming removed 5 bases at V and 0 bases at J, with 19 bases between. CDR1 and CDR2 from the germline V gene are SGHAT and FQDESV (reference sequence).

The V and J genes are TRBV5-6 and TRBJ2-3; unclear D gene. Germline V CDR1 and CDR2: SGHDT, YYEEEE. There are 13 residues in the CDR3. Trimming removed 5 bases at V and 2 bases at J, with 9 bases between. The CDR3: CASRSFVTDTQYF. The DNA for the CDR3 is TGTGCCAGCAGGTCCTTTGTCACAGATACGCAGTATTTT. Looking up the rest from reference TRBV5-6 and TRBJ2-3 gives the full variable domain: DAGVTQSPTHLIKTRGQQVTLRCSPKSGHDTVSWYQQALGQGPQFIFQYYEEEERQRGNFPDRFSGHQFPNYSSELNVNALLLGDSALYLCASRSFVTDTQYFGPGTRLTVL.

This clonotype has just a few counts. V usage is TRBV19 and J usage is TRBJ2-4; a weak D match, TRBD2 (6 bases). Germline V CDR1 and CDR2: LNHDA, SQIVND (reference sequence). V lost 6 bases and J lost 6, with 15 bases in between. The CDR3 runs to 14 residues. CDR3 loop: CASSSGLRINIQYF. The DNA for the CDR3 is TGTGCCAGTAGCTCGGGACTCCGTATAAACATTCAGTACTTC.

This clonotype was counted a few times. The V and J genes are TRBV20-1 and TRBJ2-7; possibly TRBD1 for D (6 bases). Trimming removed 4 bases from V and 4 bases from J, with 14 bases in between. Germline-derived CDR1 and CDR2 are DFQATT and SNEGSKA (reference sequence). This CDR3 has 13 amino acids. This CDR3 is CSATRDTYYEQYF. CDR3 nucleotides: TGCAGTGCTACCCGGGACACCTATTACGAGCAGTACTTC.

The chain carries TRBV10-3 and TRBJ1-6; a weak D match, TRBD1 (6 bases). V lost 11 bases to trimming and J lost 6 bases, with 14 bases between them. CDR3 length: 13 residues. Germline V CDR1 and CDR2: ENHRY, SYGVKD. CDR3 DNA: TGTGCCTCTACGGACAGACTTAATTCACCCCTCCACTTT. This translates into CASTDRLNSPLHF.

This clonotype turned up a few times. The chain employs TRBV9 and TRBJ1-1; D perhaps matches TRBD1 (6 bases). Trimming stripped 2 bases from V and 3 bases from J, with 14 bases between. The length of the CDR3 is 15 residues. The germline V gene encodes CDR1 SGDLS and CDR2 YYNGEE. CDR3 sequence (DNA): TGTGCCAGCAGCGTCGATTTGGGGGGGCACACTGAAGCTTTCTTT. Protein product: CASSVDLGGHTEAFF.

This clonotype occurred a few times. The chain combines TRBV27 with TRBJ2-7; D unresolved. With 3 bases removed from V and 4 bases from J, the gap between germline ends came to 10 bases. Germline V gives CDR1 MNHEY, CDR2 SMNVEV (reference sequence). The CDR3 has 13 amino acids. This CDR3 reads CASSFGKGYEQYF. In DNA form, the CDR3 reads TGTGCCAGCAGTTTTGGTAAGGGATACGAGCAGTACTTC.